The sequence of this TCR beta chain was determined in a study of breast tumors, draining lymph nodes, adjacent tissues. TCRdb itself ran the multiplex PCR reads through MiXCR, one entry per CDR3 protein. The table lists approximately 88,000 distinct CDR3 sequences, roughly 28% of them singletons. This clonotype came up many times. What it recognizes is unknown. Study outcomes and limitations: Tumor repertoires ranked between lymph nodes and nontumor tissue in diversity, with V and J gene preferences. Data fit most tumor T cells coming from lymph node, expanding in tumor.

Axillary draining lymph nodes of breast cancer patients supplied the node samples. The CDR3 consists of 15 residues. Trimming took off 1 base at V and 2 bases at J, with 12 bases between the two ends. CDR1 is LGHDT and CDR2 is YNNKEL in the germline V gene (reference sequence). This clonotype was obtained from a female donor with breast cancer. Some clones in this sample may be carry-over from other donors' samples. The chain couples TRBV3-1 to TRBJ2-7; the D is unclear. The sequenced material came from axillary lymph node tissue. The CDR3, as DNA: TGTGCCAGCAGCCAAGGCTCCGGCGGAGCCTACGAGCAGTACTTC. It specifies CASSQGSGGAYEQYF.